These T cell receptor beta chains were read from a single sample in a study of STAT5B mutations in CD4+ large granular lymphocyte leukemia. This table comes from immunoSEQ multiplex PCR, and its TCRdb copy is limited to in-frame clones, with some not included. The sample holds some 29,000 clones; under 85% are singletons and the top ten take approximately 6.2%. Material: CD4+ T cells from blood buffy coats. The receptors were sampled from a human donor in good health. CDR3s include the opening cysteine and the closing phenylalanine or tryptophan. D genes are given only for firm matches. For some rows the clone size is stated as once, few or many, or as a class when expanded; others skip it.

TRBD1 | TRBJ2-6 | TRBV10-3 | . | TGTGCCACACACCGCAACTCCGGGACAGGGGTCTCTGGGGCCAACGTCCTGACTTTC | CATHRNSGTGVSGANVLTF
. | TRBJ1-1 | TRBV11-2 | once | TGTGCCAGCAGCTTAGTGCGGACAGCGAACACTGAAGCTTTCTTT | CASSLVRTANTEAFF
. | TRBJ1-1 | TRBV6-6 | . | TGTGCCAGCAGTTATGGCAGAGGGGTGGAAGCTTTCTTT | CASSYGRGVEAFF
TRBD1 | TRBJ2-2 | TRBV19 | . | TGTGCCAGTAGCCGGGACAGGGAGACCGGGGAGCTGTTTTTT | CASSRDRETGELFF
TRBD2 | TRBJ2-4 | TRBV2 | . | TGTGCCAGCAAAGTAGCGGGGGGACAAAACATTCAGTACTTC | CASKVAGGQNIQYF
. | TRBJ1-2 | TRBV6-5 | . | TGTGCCAGCAGACCCGGGGACCAGAACTATGGCTACACCTTC | CASRPGDQNYGYTF
TRBD2 | TRBJ2-1 | TRBV28 | . | TGTGCCAGTGGACTAGCGGACCGTTACAATGAGCAGTTCTTC | CASGLADRYNEQFF
. | TRBJ1-3 | TRBV11-2 | . | TGTGCCAGCAGCTTAGCCAGGGTTGGAAACACCATATATTTT | CASSLARVGNTIYF
. | TRBJ1-6 | TRBV2 | few | TGTGCCAGCAGTGGTAGGGAGTCGGGCGATTCACCCCTCCACTTT | CASSGRESGDSPLHF
. | TRBJ2-3 | TRBV21-1 | . | TGTGCCAGCAGCAAAGAAAGGTTTCGGGACCGAATAACAGATACGCAGTATTTT | CASSKERFRDRITDTQYF
TRBD1 | TRBJ1-5 | TRBV7-2 | . | TGTGCCAGCAGCCCATTAAGACAGGGGGCAATTAGTAATCAGCCCCAGCATTTT | CASSPLRQGAISNQPQHF
TRBD1 | TRBJ2-3 | TRBV28 | . | TGTGCCAGCAGTACCAGACAGGGGCGCACAGATACGCAGTATTTT | CASSTRQGRTDTQYF
. | TRBJ2-1 | TRBV28 | once | TGTGCCAGCACCCGGACCCCCGGTAGAAATGAGCAGTTCTTC | CASTRTPGRNEQFF
. | TRBJ2-3 | TRBV9 | . | TGTGCCAGCAGCGATCGGGGAACAGCTAGCACAGATACGCAGTATTTT | CASSDRGTASTDTQYF
. | TRBJ2-3 | TRBV5-5 | . | TGTGCCAGCAGCTTGAGTATCAGCCGCACAGATACGCAGTATTTT | CASSLSISRTDTQYF
. | TRBJ1-1 | TRBV19 | . | TGTGCCAGTAGTAAAGGGAGTACGAACACTGAAGCTTTCTTT | CASSKGSTNTEAFF
TRBD1 | TRBJ1-1 | TRBV7-2 | . | TGTGCCAGCAGCCTGAGGACAGGGGGGCCTACTGAAGCTTTCTTT | CASSLRTGGPTEAFF
TRBD2 | TRBJ2-5 | TRBV11-2 | . | TGTGCCAGCAGCTTATTGTTACCGGGACTAGCGGGGGGGAGAGAGACCCAGTACTTC | CASSLLLPGLAGGRETQYF
. | TRBJ2-1 | TRBV4-3 | . | TGCGCCAGCAGCCTGACGGACCGGGGCTCCAATGAGAAGTTCTTC | CASSLTDRGSNEKFF
. | TRBJ1-5 | TRBV5-6 | few | TGTGCCAGCGCAAGCGGGACTAGCAATCAGCCCCAGCATTTT | CASASGTSNQPQHF
. | TRBJ1-5 | TRBV27 | . | TGTGCCAGCAGTTCGTCCGGGGGAAGGCCATCGCTCCAGCATTTT | CASSSSGGRPSLQHF
TRBD1 | TRBJ1-4 | TRBV12-5 | . | TGTGCTAGTGGCTATACAGGGGGAACTAATGAAAAACTGTTTTTT | CASGYTGGTNEKLFF
TRBD1 | TRBJ1-5 | TRBV5-1 | . | TGCGCCAGCAGCTCTACAGGGGGCCTTCAGCCCCAGCATTTT | CASSSTGGLQPQHF
. | TRBJ2-2 | TRBV19 | . | TGTGCCAGTAGTAAGGGGGTGGCCGGGGAGCTGTTTTTT | CASSKGVAGELFF
. | TRBJ1-4 | TRBV7-2 | . | TGTGCCAGCAGCTCCGGGACATATGAAAAACTGTTTTTT | CASSSGTYEKLFF
TRBD1 | TRBJ2-7 | TRBV11-2 | . | TGTGCCAGCAGCTTAGATCGGGGACAGGGGTTCGAGCAGTACTTC | CASSLDRGQGFEQYF
TRBD1 | TRBJ2-2 | TRBV6-1 | few | TGTGCCAGCAGTGAAGCGTGGGGGACAGGGAAACTGTTTTTT | CASSEAWGTGKLFF
TRBD2 | TRBJ2-2 | TRBV7-8 | . | TGTGCCAGCAGCTCATCCCTTAGCGGGTCTAACACCGGGGAGCTGTTTTTT | CASSSSLSGSNTGELFF
TRBD1 | TRBJ1-1 | TRBV28 | . | TGTGCCAGCAGTCAACAGGGGGCAAGAACTGAAGCTTTCTTT | CASSQQGARTEAFF
. | TRBJ1-5 | TRBV5-1 | once | TGCGCCAGCAGCTTGGAACAGGGTCAGCCCCAGCATTTT | CASSLEQGQPQHF
. | TRBJ1-5 | TRBV7-8 | . | TGTGCCAGCAGCTTAGGGGGACCGAGCAATCAGCCCCAGCATTTT | CASSLGGPSNQPQHF
. | TRBJ2-5 | TRBV7-7 | . | TGTGCCAGCAGTCAAGAGGAGACCCAGTACTTC | CASSQEETQYF
TRBD1 | TRBJ2-2 | TRBV5-8 | . | TGTGCCAGCAGACCCAAACAGGGGTACACCGGGGAGCTGTTTTTT | CASRPKQGYTGELFF
TRBD1 | TRBJ1-4 | TRBV6-5 | . | TGTGCCAGCAGTCCCTCGACAGGGGTAGTTGAAAAACTGTTTTTT | CASSPSTGVVEKLFF
. | TRBJ1-2 | TRBV4-3 | . | TGCGCCAGCAGCCAATCTTGGTCCGACTATGGCTACACCTTC | CASSQSWSDYGYTF
TRBD1 | TRBJ1-5 | TRBV6-5 | . | TGTGCCAGCAGTTTAGACAGGGATGGACAGCCCCAGCATTTT | CASSLDRDGQPQHF
. | TRBJ2-6 | TRBV29-1 | . | TGCAGCGTTGTAGAGGGTGGGGCCAACGTCCTGACTTTC | CSVVEGGANVLTF
. | TRBJ1-1 | TRBV7-9 | few | TGTGCCAGCAGCCCTCCGGTACAGGGTACTGAAGCTTTCTTT | CASSPPVQGTEAFF
. | TRBJ1-1 | TRBV7-8 | . | TGTGCCAGCAGCTTCTCCTGGACCACTGAAGCTTTCTTT | CASSFSWTTEAFF
TRBD2 | TRBJ2-7 | TRBV5-6 | . | TGTGCCAGCAGCTTGGACGGCCCTAATCGCGGGAGGACCTACGAGCAGTACTTC | CASSLDGPNRGRTYEQYF
. | TRBJ1-2 | TRBV25-1 | few | TGTGCCAGCAGTGCCGTTAACTATGGCTACACCTTC | CASSAVNYGYTF
. | TRBJ2-5 | TRBV7-9 | . | TGTGCCAGCAGCCCCGGCGGAGGGGTTGGGACTCAAGAGACCCAGTACTTC | CASSPGGGVGTQETQYF
TRBD2 | TRBJ2-2 | TRBV5-8 | few | TGTGCCAGCAGGATAGGGACTAGCGGTATGACCGGGGAGCTGTTTTTT | CASRIGTSGMTGELFF
TRBD1 | TRBJ1-1 | TRBV9 | once | TGTGCCAGCAGCGAGGGGCCCACTTTCAGGGGGGCGAAGAACACTGAAGCTTTCTTT | CASSEGPTFRGAKNTEAFF
TRBD1 | TRBJ2-2 | TRBV6-5 | . | TGTGCCAGCAGTTATAGGTCACAGGGGGCTCGGGAGCTGTTTTTT | CASSYRSQGARELFF
TRBD1 | TRBJ2-1 | TRBV7-2 | . | TGTGCCAGCAGCTTAGAGGACAGGGCGCAGTTCTTC | CASSLEDRAQFF
TRBD2 | TRBJ2-1 | TRBV11-2 | . | TGTGCCAGCAGCTTAGGAAGGAGCAGCGGGGGCTTTAATGAGCAGTTCTTC | CASSLGRSSGGFNEQFF
. | TRBJ1-5 | TRBV7-9 | . | TGTGCCAGCAGTCCGATGGGAGGTGTAAGCAATCAGCCCCAGCATTTT | CASSPMGGVSNQPQHF
. | TRBJ2-5 | TRBV12-5 | . | TGTGCTAGTGGCCCAAATACCCCGAAGTACTTC | CASGPNTPKYF
. | TRBJ1-2 | TRBV28 | . | TGTGCCAGCAGTTCCCCCCCGGACTCCCGGTTGTATATTTACTATGGCTACACCTTC | CASSSPPDSRLYIYYGYTF